The rows below give T cell receptor beta chains drawn from one sample of a study of beta chain features in type 1 diabetes. Repertoires were generated with immunoSEQ multiplex PCR, while TCRdb's copy carries only in-frame clones and drops some. The repertoire holds about 160,000 clones, over 6% seen once, with around 0.5% in the top ten. The material sequenced was central memory CD4+ T cells from blood. Receptors were obtained from a man aged 18-30 years with type 1 diabetes. CDR3s include the opening cysteine and the closing phenylalanine or tryptophan. The D gene is left open where the match is weak. Size values are once, few and many counts, or a class for expanded clones, and some rows have none.

size	J	D	V	DNA	CDR3
few	TRBJ1-1	-	TRBV10-3	TGTGCCATCAGTGCTCAGGTAGGGAGGTCTGAAGCTTTCTTT	CAISAQVGRSEAFF
-	TRBJ2-3	TRBD2	TRBV6-5	TGTGCCAGCAGAGAGCGGGGGGTCTCCGCAGATACGCAGTATTTT	CASRERGVSADTQYF
-	TRBJ2-7	TRBD2	TRBV5-1	TGCGCCAGCAGCTTGACTAGCGGGGTCTACGAGCAGTACTTC	CASSLTSGVYEQYF
-	TRBJ1-4	TRBD1	TRBV25-1	TGTGCCAGCAGGGACAGGTTAAAGGAAAAACTGTTTTTT	CASRDRLKEKLFF
once	TRBJ2-5	TRBD1	TRBV7-7	TGTGCCAGCAGCCAAAGGACAGGGGGACAAGAGACCCAGTACTTC	CASSQRTGGQETQYF
-	TRBJ1-1	TRBD1	TRBV19	TGTGCCAGTAGTGCTGGGACAGGCAACACTGAAGCTTTCTTT	CASSAGTGNTEAFF
-	TRBJ1-1	-	TRBV9	TGTGCCAGCAGCGCCGGGAGGGGTACTGAAGCTTTCTTT	CASSAGRGTEAFF
-	TRBJ1-2	-	TRBV6-5	TGTGCCAGCAGTTACTCGACTCGGAGGAACTATGGCTACACCTTC	CASSYSTRRNYGYTF
few	TRBJ2-3	TRBD2	TRBV28	TGTGCCAGCACCCCCCGGGGGGGCACAGATACGCAGTATTTT	CASTPRGGTDTQYF
few	TRBJ1-3	TRBD1	TRBV28	TGTGCCAGCAGTTCACCGGGACAGGACTCTGGAAACACCATATATTTT	CASSSPGQDSGNTIYF
few	TRBJ2-7	-	TRBV7-2	TGTGCCAGCAGCTTATCGGGGGCCTACGAGCAGTACTTC	CASSLSGAYEQYF
few	TRBJ2-3	-	TRBV19	TGTGCCAGTAGCACGCTGGACTGGACAGATACGCAGTATTTT	CASSTLDWTDTQYF
-	TRBJ1-6	-	TRBV7-2	TGTGCCAGCAGCTTAGGCAGGTTCAATTCACCCCTCCACTTT	CASSLGRFNSPLHF
-	TRBJ2-5	-	TRBV2	TGTGCCAGCAACCCGGGAGAAGAGACCCAGTACTTC	CASNPGEETQYF
-	TRBJ2-7	-	TRBV20-1	TGCAGTGCTAGGCCCCAGAACGAGCAGTACTTC	CSARPQNEQYF
-	TRBJ2-2	TRBD2	TRBV18	TGTGCCAGCTCAACTACTAGCGGGGGCACCGGGGAGCTGTTTTTT	CASSTTSGGTGELFF
few	TRBJ2-2	-	TRBV9	TGTGCCAGCAGCGCTCAAGTGGACAGTCTGACCGGGGAGCTGTTTTTT	CASSAQVDSLTGELFF
-	TRBJ2-1	TRBD2	TRBV7-2	TGTGCCAGCAGCTTTAGCGGGATACAGATGGAGCAGTTCTTC	CASSFSGIQMEQFF
few	TRBJ1-4	-	TRBV15	TGTGCCACCAGCAGAGAGGGGCAGGGTGAAAAACTGTTTTTT	CATSREGQGEKLFF
-	TRBJ2-5	TRBD2	TRBV2	TGTGCCACCCATGGTAGCGGGAGGGCCTCTGAGACCCAGTACTTC	CATHGSGRASETQYF
-	TRBJ1-1	TRBD1	TRBV29-1	TGCAGCGTAGCACAGGGGTGGGGCACTGAAGCTTTCTTT	CSVAQGWGTEAFF
-	TRBJ1-1	-	TRBV10-3	TGTGCCATCAGTAACGCGGTTTCCAACACTGAAGCTTTCTTT	CAISNAVSNTEAFF
-	TRBJ2-7	TRBD2	TRBV5-6	TGTGCCAGCAGCTCCGGGAGGCCCGCTATGGAGCAGTACTTC	CASSSGRPAMEQYF
few	TRBJ2-7	TRBD1	TRBV29-1	TGCAGCGTTGTAAGGACAGGGGAGGGCGAGCAGTACTTC	CSVVRTGEGEQYF
few	TRBJ1-2	TRBD1	TRBV5-5	TGTGCCAGCCGAGGACAGGGTGGTGATGGCTACACCTTC	CASRGQGGDGYTF
few	TRBJ2-2	TRBD2	TRBV28	TGTGCCAGCAGTCTTCGACCTAGCGGGGGGGCTTCGTTGGCCGGGGAGCTGTTTTTT	CASSLRPSGGASLAGELFF
many	TRBJ2-2	TRBD1	TRBV5-4	TGTGCCAGCAGCTTTAGACAGGGAGACACCGGGGAGCTGTTTTTT	CASSFRQGDTGELFF
-	TRBJ2-1	TRBD2	TRBV7-9	TGTGCCAGCAGCCTGGGGACTAGCGGTTACAATGAGCAGTTCTTC	CASSLGTSGYNEQFF
few	TRBJ2-7	TRBD2	TRBV28	TGTGCCAGCAGTTTAGCCCGAGGACTAGCGGGGCGGTACGAGCAGTACTTC	CASSLARGLAGRYEQYF
few	TRBJ2-7	-	TRBV21-1	TGTGCCAGCAGCAAAGCCCGAGACAGGGTAAGCTCCTACGAGCAGTACTTC	CASSKARDRVSSYEQYF
-	TRBJ2-7	TRBD1	TRBV9	TGTGCCAGCAGCTCTACTGCCGGGACAGGGTCTGGCGAGCAGTACTTC	CASSSTAGTGSGEQYF
few	TRBJ2-7	TRBD2	TRBV6-1	TGTGCCAGCTCCCGGGGAGGGAGCTTAGTAGAGCAGTACTTC	CASSRGGSLVEQYF
few	TRBJ1-2	-	TRBV7-2	TGTGCCAGCAGGGGGGACAATGACTATGGCTACACCTTC	CASRGDNDYGYTF
few	TRBJ2-7	-	TRBV7-2	TGTGCCAGCAGCTTAATAACTTCCTACGAGCAGTACTTC	CASSLITSYEQYF
-	TRBJ2-5	TRBD2	TRBV6-6	TGTGCCATCAGTGAGTCGGTTAGCGGGAAGGAGACCCAGTACTTC	CAISESVSGKETQYF
few	TRBJ1-1	-	TRBV13	TGTGCCAGCAGCCAAGGGACTGATGGTGAAGCTTTCTTT	CASSQGTDGEAFF
few	TRBJ1-6	-	TRBV30	TGTGCCTGGAGTGTACCCCGGGGATATTCACCCCTCCACTTT	CAWSVPRGYSPLHF
-	TRBJ2-3	TRBD2	TRBV5-1	TGCGCCAGCAAAACGGGGGGGACAGATACGCAGTATTTT	CASKTGGTDTQYF
-	TRBJ2-7	TRBD1	TRBV11-2	TGTGCCAGCAGCCCGAACTTCCGGGACAGGGTGTACTTC	CASSPNFRDRVYF
few	TRBJ2-3	-	TRBV10-2	TGCGCCACCATGGTTCCGACTAGCACAGATACGCAGTATTTT	CATMVPTSTDTQYF
few	TRBJ2-7	-	TRBV6-6	TGTGCCAGCAGTCCAAACCAGGGCTCCTACGAGCAGTACTTC	CASSPNQGSYEQYF
few	TRBJ2-2	-	TRBV10-2	TGCGCCAGCAGTGATATACTAGAAGACGGGGAGCTGTTTTTT	CASSDILEDGELFF
-	TRBJ2-3	-	TRBV13	TGTGCCAGCAGCCTACGACAAGTGGGTACGCAGTATTTT	CASSLRQVGTQYF
-	TRBJ2-3	-	TRBV4-2	TGTGCCAGCAGCAATCAAAATACGCAGTATTTT	CASSNQNTQYF
-	TRBJ1-2	TRBD1	TRBV28	TGTGCCAGCAGTGAGGGGGCAGGAGGCTACACCTTC	CASSEGAGGYTF
few	TRBJ2-5	-	TRBV7-9	TGTGCCAGCAGCAACCACCGGGACTTACAAGAGACCCAGTACTTC	CASSNHRDLQETQYF
-	TRBJ2-1	TRBD2	TRBV4-1	TGCGCCAGCAGCCAAGGTCCCGGGACTAGCGGGGGTCACGGGGGTGAGCAGTTCTTC	CASSQGPGTSGGHGGEQFF
-	TRBJ1-5	-	TRBV30	TGTGCCTGGAACCCGGGAGATAATCAGCCCCAGCATTTT	CAWNPGDNQPQHF
-	TRBJ2-1	-	TRBV14	TGTGCCAGCAGCCAAGATCGGCCTTTAAGAGGGGGGGCCCGGGACTACTACAATGAGCAGTTCTTC	CASSQDRPLRGGARDYYNEQFF
-	TRBJ2-7	-	TRBV28	TGTGCCAGCAGTCCAGGTGTGTACGAGCAGTACTTC	CASSPGVYEQYF
-	TRBJ1-1	-	TRBV18	TGTGCCAGCTCACCGGACAGAAGAACTGAAGCTTTCTTT	CASSPDRRTEAFF
many	TRBJ2-2	-	TRBV29-1	TGCAGCGACTTACCTCTAGGGGCCAACACCGGGGAGCTGTTTTTT	CSDLPLGANTGELFF
-	TRBJ2-4	-	TRBV7-2	TGTGCCAGCAGCGCCGACTTAGCCAAAAACATTCAGTACTTC	CASSADLAKNIQYF
once	TRBJ2-5	TRBD1	TRBV19	TGTGCCAGTAGTCTACGGACAGGGGAGGACCAAGAGACCCAGTACTTC	CASSLRTGEDQETQYF
-	TRBJ2-3	TRBD2	TRBV7-8	TGTGCCAGCAGCCCCCAGCGGGGGGGCACAGATACGCAGTATTTT	CASSPQRGGTDTQYF